The TCR beta chain under discussion was sequenced for a study of cytomegalovirus exposure and HLA in healthy donors. The PCR had 60 Vbeta and 13 Jbeta primers. TCRdb's table, derived via immunoSEQ multiplex PCR, lists solely in-frame clones and lacks some. The sample holds roughly 120,000 clones; 15% are singletons and the top ten take 1.5% to 2%. This TCR derives from a woman aged 18 to 35 in good health and CMV-seronegative. Sequencing was carried out using PBMCs.

CDR3 nucleotide sequence: TGCGCCAGCAGCTTGGCCGGGACTCCTCGAGAGCAGTACTTC. Amino acid sequence: CASSLAGTPREQYF. The V gene is TRBV5-1, the J gene TRBJ2-7, with D possibly TRBD2 on 6 matching bases. This CDR3 has 14 residues. Looked up from germline, CDR1 is SGHRS and CDR2 is YFSETQ. The ends were cut back, 0 bases at V and 7 bases at J, with 14 bases in the middle.